In this sample, the clone carrying this TCR beta chain turned up a few times. Its antigen remains unknown. These data belong to a study of blood T cells in healthy people across ages. General study results and limits: There was no known CMV status for donors, so expanded clonotype changes were possibly confounded. TCR beta diversity correlated strongly with naive T cell percentage.

Unmatched junction bases numbered 9, after V lost 0 bases and J lost 4 bases. The CDR3 contains 17 residues. CDR1 and CDR2 (germline): GTSNPN, SVGIG (reference sequence). The second PCR ran 7 to 11 cycles with a sample-barcoded 5' primer and J-beta primers. MiXCR, applied by TCRdb to the 5' RACE reads, yields one record per CDR3 protein. Of over 550,000 distinct CDR3 sequences listed, less than 35% are singletons. The receptor comes from a woman of 80 years or more in good health. Input material: blood. The chain combines TRBV30 with TRBJ2-1; 10 positions agree with TRBD1. CDR3 residues: CAWSVWVGQGTYNEQFF. CDR3 in DNA: TGTGCCTGGAGTGTATGGGTGGGACAGGGGACTTACAATGAGCAGTTCTTC.